Listed here are 3 T cell receptor beta chains from one sample, sequenced in a study of blood T cell repertoires in COVID-19. Profiled with immunoSEQ multiplex PCR; TCRdb holds only in-frame clones, not every one. Among 150,000 to 200,000 clones, about 80% were seen once, and the ten largest hold 22%. The specimen sequenced was peripheral blood. All receptors come from a woman older than 75 with acute or convalescent COVID-19.

This chain joins TRBV30 and TRBJ2-3, with a tentative D call TRBD2 (5 bases). V dropped 4 bases and J dropped 3 bases, with 11 bases sitting between them. Germline CDR1 and CDR2: GTSNPN and SVGIG (reference sequence). The CDR3 extends over 13 amino acids. The CDR3 DNA follows: TGTGCCTGGAATGAGGGCGGAACAGATACGCAGTATTTT. As protein: CAWNEGGTDTQYF.

V is TRBV7-8 and J is TRBJ2-7, with 14 bases identical to TRBD2. After removal of 4 bases from V and 4 bases from J, the junction contained 6 bases not matched to a gene. This CDR3 is built from 16 residues. Germline V gene lookup returns CDR1 SGHVS and CDR2 FQNEAQ. Here the CDR3 reads CASSSRLAGGPYEQYF. The CDR3 bases are TGTGCCAGCAGCTCCCGACTAGCGGGAGGGCCGTACGAGCAGTACTTC.

The chain is built from TRBV5-1 and TRBJ1-1; D is ambiguous. The CDR3 has 13 amino acids. Germline values: CDR1 SGHRS, CDR2 YFSETQ. V was clipped by 6 bases and J by 5 bases, with 14 bases between them. Written as DNA, the CDR3 is TGCGCCAGCACCCTGGGGTGGGAGACTGAAGCTTTCTTT. It encodes CASTLGWETEAFF.